This TCR beta chain emerged from a study of CD8 T cells in Susac syndrome. Random-hexamer reverse transcription was applied to roughly 0.5 to 1 ug RNA. Each CDR3 protein is one row after TCRdb ran MiXCR on the immunoSEQ multiplex PCR reads. This table has about 160,000 distinct CDR3 sequences, about 93% appearing once. The authors carried out high-throughput sequencing of TCR beta. They applied it to CD8+ and CD4+ T cells obtained from blood. The CD8+ and CD4+ T cells were isolated magnetically using a negative isolation approach, whereas the TEMRA cells were enriched by FACS. CDR1 is SEHNR and CDR2 is FQNEAQ in the germline V gene (reference sequence). CDR3 length equals 14 residues. Trimming stripped 4 bases from V and 5 bases from J, with 14 bases between.

The sequencing sample was made of CD4+ T cells from PBMCs. The receptor comes from a human donor in good health. This rearrangement joins TRBV7-9 to TRBJ1-1; possibly TRBD1 for D (6 bases). The CDR3 region has the DNA TGTGCCAGCAGCTCATACAGGGTTGGGACTGAAGCTTTCTTT. As protein: CASSSYRVGTEAFF.